Sequencing of this T cell receptor beta chain was carried out in a study of OX40 agonist ivuxolimab in advanced cancers. The CDR3 consists of 14 residues. The germline V gene has CDR1 SEHNR and CDR2 FQNEAQ (reference sequence). Trimming shortened V by 5 bases and J by 1 base, and 11 bases separated the two germline ends. Produced via immunoSEQ multiplex PCR; TCRdb's table is partial and in-frame only. The table shows under 60,000 clones, with around 84% occurring only once. The V and J genes are TRBV7-9 and TRBJ2-5; a possible D gene is TRBD1 (5 bases). This sequence was found in an adult with an advanced solid tumor such as melanoma, head and neck, liver or kidney cancer. The sequencing used CD4+ or CD8+ T cells sorted from blood, collected in a trial of the OX40 agonist ivuxolimab. The CDR3 is CASSLKGLQETQYF. Written as DNA, the CDR3 is TGTGCCAGCAGCCTAAAGGGGCTCCAAGAGACCCAGTACTTC.